This T cell receptor (beta chain) appears in the sequencing data of a study of T cell responses to AZD1222 COVID-19 vaccine (dated by TCRdb to the early 2020s). Background for the entire study: A total of 230 or so trial participants underwent TCR sequencing, of whom 207 received two doses of AZD1222 and some 25 received two doses of the MenACWY control vaccine. Trial participants were enrolled into age subgroups of 18-55, 56-69 and 70-plus years, which contained around 150, 28 and 57 TCR-sequenced participants, respectively. The study at large found these results: After two AZD1222 doses, both the breadth and the depth of spike-specific TCRs were significantly higher than at day 0 and than in MenACWY recipients. No day 14 peak-response samples were available, so repertoires were characterized only after the peak T cell response. Reportedly, almost half of the unique spike-specific TCRs recognized epitopes lying outside the regions that are mutated in the B.1.351 and B.1.1.7 variants. Conclusions about previously exposed vaccinees are limited because only a handful of AZD1222 recipients were SARS-CoV-2 seropositive at baseline. The 56-69-year group was small, and its depth increase did not reach significance, likely because of low power. Vaccine-associated CD4 TCRs spanned the whole spike protein, with dominant responses in regions 160-218 and 743-854. Most participants were white British and females outnumbered males, and the authors suggested that clonal diversity may have been underestimated.

Regarding this clone: The antigen it binds to is not known. The sample holds no much larger clone one base away, and base qualities are not on file.

The CDR3 regions of human TCRbeta chains were analyzed by immunosequencing. The study's processing was this. Repertoire TCRs were matched against a reference library of SARS-CoV-2-specific TCRs generated with the MIRA antigen-specificity platform. Breadth was defined as the fraction of unique TCRs that were SARS-CoV-2-associated, and depth was defined as the fraction of total T cells that were SARS-CoV-2-associated. Using the MIRA data, each spike-specific TCR was mapped to the spike region that the TCR reacts to and placed in a CD4 or CD8 class. Log10-transformed breadth and depth values were compared by one-way ANOVA with Sidak's multiple comparisons tests. This is the immuneACCESS table as TCRdb keeps it, with only in-frame sequences that have V and J called. A part of the clones is gone; compared with another copy, unresolved V genes explain less than half, and the rest is unexplained. Clone size and the V and J calls come from that table; the DNA yielded D and trimming. Present in this sample are approximately 110,000 clones, approximately 88% of which were seen just once. Of the sample, 6.5% falls within the top ten clones.

The label giving this sample's time point can be read as: about 28 days (+/-7) after the second vaccine dose. Because spike-specific TCR depth and breadth did not differ between the two schedules, AZD1222 recipients who got a second dose at roughly 4 weeks were pooled with those who got a second dose at roughly 12 weeks. Vaccinee samples came from UK trials COV001 and COV002, including a single-blind randomized controlled phase 2/3 trial of AZD1222 (ChAdOx1 nCoV-19) in healthy adults. For TCRbeta chain sequencing, PBMC samples from trial participants were taken at day 0 and at day 28 after the second dose. V gives up 3 bases and J gives up 0 bases, and the segment between their germline ends measures 11 bases. The CDR3 has 15 amino acids, counting the end cysteine and phenylalanine. The read is trimmed to its CDR3 DNA, 45 bases read in frame from base 1. The germline V gene (reference sequence) provides CDR1 LNHDA and CDR2 SQIVND.

The source of this sequence is an adult who received the AZD1222 COVID-19 vaccine. The V gene is TRBV19 and the J gene is TRBJ1-1; a weak D assignment points to TRBD1 (6 bases agree). The specimen was peripheral blood, collected 28 days after the second AZD1222 dose. The bases are TGTGCCAGTAGTATCCCGGGACACTTGAACACTGAAGCTTTCTTT. It codes for CASSIPGHLNTEAFF.